This note documents a single T cell receptor (beta chain) sequence. What it binds is unknown. The data originate from a study of cytomegalovirus exposure and HLA in healthy donors. Study information: HLA-typed donors contributed some 83 million unique TCRs, which were held in an early data release.

The germline V gene has CDR1 SNHLY and CDR2 FYNNEI. The CDR3 is 13 residues long. V lost 6 bases, J lost 4 bases, and 4 bases stayed unmatched. Study-wide findings and caveats: Among donors in an Asian-associated ancestry cluster, a later analysis reportedly found fewer N-insertions than the roughly 700-donor mean. TCR beta chains numbering roughly 150 were designated cytomegalovirus-associated.

Both 60 Vbeta primers and 13 Jbeta primers went into the PCR. Profiled with immunoSEQ multiplex PCR; TCRdb holds only in-frame clones, not every one. The sample lists approximately 150,000 clones; about 64% were seen once. Sequenced: PBMCs. The chain links TRBV2 to TRBJ1-1; 8 nucleotides line up with TRBD1. This receptor was taken from a man between 60 and 75 years old in good health and CMV-seronegative. CDR3 amino acids: CASRDREGTEAFF. CDR3 nucleotide sequence: TGTGCCAGCAGGGACAGGGAAGGCACTGAAGCTTTCTTT.